This T cell receptor (beta chain) was retrieved from a study of regulatory T cells in long-lasting Graves disease. Noted time point: newly diagnosed GD, antithyroid drugs for less than 3 months. RNA extracted from PBMCs served as the sequencing template. Libraries of TCR beta came from iRepertoire HTBI primers plus Arm-PCR of CDR3 regions. MiXCR, run by TCRdb on the multiplex PCR reads, gives a single entry per CDR3 protein. This sample has 300,000 to 400,000 distinct CDR3 sequences, with roughly a sixth found just once. Trimming took 3 bases from V and 5 from J, leaving 16 bases between them. This CDR3 has 14 amino acids. CDR1 is DFQATT and CDR2 is SNEGSKA in the germline V gene (reference sequence). This same sample was also part of a study on T cells in Graves' hyperthyroidism and ophthalmopathy. As reported in that work: Most thyroid-expanded clonotypes above 0.001 were also found in blood.

This chain links TRBV20-1 with TRBJ1-1; perhaps TRBD1 as D (5 bases). The sample here was peripheral blood mononuclear cells (PBMCs), taken at new diagnosis, from a patient treated with antithyroid drugs. The clonotype comes from a man aged 40-49 years with Graves disease. The CDR3 nucleotides read TGCAGTGCTAGGATGGTAGGGGCAGGGACTGAAGCTTTCTTT. Translated: CSARMVGAGTEAFF.